This T cell receptor beta chain was documented in a study of cytomegalovirus exposure and HLA in healthy donors. V was trimmed by 0 bases and J by 8 bases, leaving 8 bases between them. Germline assignment: CDR1 SGHRS and CDR2 YFSETQ. There are 12 residues in the CDR3. Here immunoSEQ multiplex PCR was the method, and the copy in TCRdb shows in-frame clones only, minus some. The data show under 300,000 clones, 65% to 90% seen once. Sequencing input: PBMCs. This rearrangement joins TRBV5-1 to TRBJ1-2; D uncertain. This receptor was identified in a woman aged 18-35 years in good health and CMV-seronegative. The chain's CDR3 is CASSLDGGGYTF. In nucleotides, the CDR3 is TGCGCCAGCAGCTTGGATGGAGGAGGCTACACCTTC.